This T cell receptor (beta chain) originates from a study of cytomegalovirus exposure and HLA in healthy donors. Comments on this clone: What it binds is unknown.

The PCR contained 60 Vbeta and 13 Jbeta primers. Some clones are missing from TCRdb's copy, which holds only in-frame ones; the method was immunoSEQ multiplex PCR. The sample holds roughly 90,000 clones, roughly 75% seen once. Study findings and constraints: Immune exposure information comprised only CMV serostatus. Analysis performed later showed TCR beta chains linked to HLA being more clonally expanded than equally common others. Researchers reported in a later analysis that a missense DCLRE1C variant was tied to TCR beta V- and J-gene trimming.

The V gene lost 2 bases and the J gene lost 0 bases, with 5 bases spanning the gap. From germline, CDR1 is SGHRS and CDR2 YFSETQ. This CDR3 is 13 amino acids long. The sequence was collected from a man aged 30 to 45 in good health and CMV-seronegative. The chain combines TRBV5-1 with TRBJ1-1; D possibly corresponds to TRBD1 (5 bases). Source material: PBMCs. Here the CDR3 reads CASSLGVNTEAFF. The CDR3 DNA sequence: TGCGCCAGCAGCTTAGGGGTGAACACTGAAGCTTTCTTT.